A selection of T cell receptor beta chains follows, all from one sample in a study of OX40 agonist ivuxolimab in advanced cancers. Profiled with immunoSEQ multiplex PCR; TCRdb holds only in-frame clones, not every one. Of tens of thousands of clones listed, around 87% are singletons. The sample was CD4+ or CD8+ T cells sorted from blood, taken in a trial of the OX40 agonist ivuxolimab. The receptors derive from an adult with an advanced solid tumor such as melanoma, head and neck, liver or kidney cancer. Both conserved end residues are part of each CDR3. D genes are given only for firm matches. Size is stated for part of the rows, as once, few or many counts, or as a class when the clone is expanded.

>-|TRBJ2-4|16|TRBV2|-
TGTGCCAGCAGTGTCAGGGGAGCCCTAGCCAAAAACATTCAGTACTTC
CASSVRGALAKNIQYF
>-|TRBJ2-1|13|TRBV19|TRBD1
TGTGCCAGCCGGGACAGGGGGGGATTTGAGCAGTTCTTC
CASRDRGGFEQFF
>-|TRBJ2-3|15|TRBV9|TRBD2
TGTGCCAGCAGCATTAGCGGGAGGGACACAGATACGCAGTATTTT
CASSISGRDTDTQYF
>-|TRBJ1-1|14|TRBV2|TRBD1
TGTGCCAGCAGGTTAGGACAGGGCAACACTGAAGCTTTCTTT
CASRLGQGNTEAFF
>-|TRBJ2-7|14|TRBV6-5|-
TGTGCCAGCAGTTCCTGGGACCGTTTTAACGAGCAGTACTTC
CASSSWDRFNEQYF
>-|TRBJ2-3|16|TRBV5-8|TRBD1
TGTGCCAGCAGCCCAGGGGACAGCTGGGGAACAGATACGCAGTATTTT
CASSPGDSWGTDTQYF
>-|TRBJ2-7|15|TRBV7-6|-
TGTGCCAGCAGCCGAACGACAGGCGGGGTCTACGAGCAGTACTTC
CASSRTTGGVYEQYF
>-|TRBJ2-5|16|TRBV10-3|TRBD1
TGTGCCATCAGCTCGTCTCCGGGACAGGGGTTAGAGACCCAGTACTTC
CAISSSPGQGLETQYF
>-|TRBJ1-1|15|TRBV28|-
TGTGCCAGCAGTTTGTTCGGGGGAGAGAACACTGAAGCTTTCTTT
CASSLFGGENTEAFF
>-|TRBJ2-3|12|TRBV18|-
TGTGCCAGCTCAGAGGGCACAGATACGCAGTATTTT
CASSEGTDTQYF
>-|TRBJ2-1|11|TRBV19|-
TGTGCCAGTAGGAAATACAATGAGCAGTTCTTC
CASRKYNEQFF
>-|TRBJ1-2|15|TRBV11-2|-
TGTGCCAGCAGCTTAGACAGGGAGGTGGCCTATGGCTACACCTTC
CASSLDREVAYGYTF
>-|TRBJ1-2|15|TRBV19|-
TGTGCCAGTAGTATTACCGCAGGACAGAACTATGGCTACACCTTC
CASSITAGQNYGYTF
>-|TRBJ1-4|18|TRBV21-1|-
TGTGCCAGCAGCAAAAGGGGAGCTAGGACAGGGCGAGCTGAAAAACTGTTTTTT
CASSKRGARTGRAEKLFF
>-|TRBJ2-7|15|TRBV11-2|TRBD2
TGTGCCAGCAGCTTAGAGTCTAGCGGGGCCTACGAGCAGTACTTC
CASSLESSGAYEQYF
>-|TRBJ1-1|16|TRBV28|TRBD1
TGTGCCAGCAGTTCCAGGACAGGGATCTCGGGAACTGAAGCTTTCTTT
CASSSRTGISGTEAFF
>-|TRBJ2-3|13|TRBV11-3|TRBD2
TGTGCCGTATCCGGGACTAGCGGGAATACGCAGTATTTT
CAVSGTSGNTQYF
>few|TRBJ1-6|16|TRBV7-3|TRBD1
TGTGCCAGCAGCTTGGGACAGGGGGCGGAAAGTTCACCCCTCCACTTT
CASSLGQGAESSPLHF
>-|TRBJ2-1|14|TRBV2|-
TGTGCCAGTTTGGAGGGCCGATATGGGGATGAGCAGTTCTTC
CASLEGRYGDEQFF
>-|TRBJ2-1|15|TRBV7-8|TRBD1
TGTGCCAGCAGCTGGGGACAGGGAGCCTACAATGAGCAGTTCTTC
CASSWGQGAYNEQFF
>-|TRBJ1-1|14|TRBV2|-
TGTGCCAGCACGCGGCAGCACCAGAACACTGAAGCTTTCTTT
CASTRQHQNTEAFF
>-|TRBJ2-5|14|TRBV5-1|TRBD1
TGCGCCAGCAGCTCCCGGGACAGCAAAGAGACCCAGTACTTC
CASSSRDSKETQYF
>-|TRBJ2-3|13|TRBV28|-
TGTGCCAGCAGTGGAGGTCCCACGGATACGCAGTATTTT
CASSGGPTDTQYF
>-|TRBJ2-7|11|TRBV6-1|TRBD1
TGTGCCAGCACCAACAGGGGAATGCGGTACTTC
CASTNRGMRYF
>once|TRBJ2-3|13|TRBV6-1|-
TGTGCCAGCAGTGACCGCAGCTCAGATACGCAGTATTTT
CASSDRSSDTQYF
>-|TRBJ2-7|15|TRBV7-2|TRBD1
TGTGCCAGCAGCTTACCGGACAGGGGGAACTACGAGCAGTACTTC
CASSLPDRGNYEQYF
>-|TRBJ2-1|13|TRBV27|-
TGTGCCAGCAGTTTCGGAAGGCACAATGAGCAGTTCTTC
CASSFGRHNEQFF
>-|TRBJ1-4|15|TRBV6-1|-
TGTGCCAGCAGTGTGGTGCAGGGTGGTAATGAAAAACTGTTTTTT
CASSVVQGGNEKLFF
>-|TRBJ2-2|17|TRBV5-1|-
TGCGCCAGCAGCTTGGCGGGTTCCAGCGGCGGTACCGGGGAGCTGTTTTTT
CASSLAGSSGGTGELFF
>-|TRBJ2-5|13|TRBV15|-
TGTGCCACCAGCAGAGATTACGGAGAGACCCAGTACTTC
CATSRDYGETQYF
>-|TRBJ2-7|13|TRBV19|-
TGTGCCAGTAGTATCCCTCCCTTCTACGAGCAGTACTTC
CASSIPPFYEQYF
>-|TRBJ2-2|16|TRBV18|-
TGTGCCAGCTCACCCCTGAGAGGGAAGAACACCGGGGAGCTGTTTTTT
CASSPLRGKNTGELFF
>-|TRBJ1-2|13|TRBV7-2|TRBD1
TGTGCCAGCGGTGGACAGGGTATAAATGGCTACACCTTC
CASGGQGINGYTF
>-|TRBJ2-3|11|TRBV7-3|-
TGTGCCAGCAGCTTGTCAGATACGCAGTATTTT
CASSLSDTQYF
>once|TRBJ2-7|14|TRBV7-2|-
TGTGCCAGCAGCTTTGACGGGGGGCCCTACGAGCAGTACTTC
CASSFDGGPYEQYF
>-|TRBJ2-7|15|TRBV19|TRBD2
TGTGCCAGTAGTCTAGCGGCCTCCTCTACCTACGAGCAGTACTTC
CASSLAASSTYEQYF
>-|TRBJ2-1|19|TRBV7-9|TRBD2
TGTGCCAGCAGCCCACTCACGGGCCTAGGACTAGGACCTAACAATGAGCAGTTCTTC
CASSPLTGLGLGPNNEQFF
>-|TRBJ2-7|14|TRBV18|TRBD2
TGTGCCAGCTCACCCACTAGCGGGAGTTACGAGCAGTACTTC
CASSPTSGSYEQYF
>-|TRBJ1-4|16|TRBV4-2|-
TGTGCCAGCAGCCAAGAGGCAACAGCGCTGAATGAAAAACTGTTTTTT
CASSQEATALNEKLFF